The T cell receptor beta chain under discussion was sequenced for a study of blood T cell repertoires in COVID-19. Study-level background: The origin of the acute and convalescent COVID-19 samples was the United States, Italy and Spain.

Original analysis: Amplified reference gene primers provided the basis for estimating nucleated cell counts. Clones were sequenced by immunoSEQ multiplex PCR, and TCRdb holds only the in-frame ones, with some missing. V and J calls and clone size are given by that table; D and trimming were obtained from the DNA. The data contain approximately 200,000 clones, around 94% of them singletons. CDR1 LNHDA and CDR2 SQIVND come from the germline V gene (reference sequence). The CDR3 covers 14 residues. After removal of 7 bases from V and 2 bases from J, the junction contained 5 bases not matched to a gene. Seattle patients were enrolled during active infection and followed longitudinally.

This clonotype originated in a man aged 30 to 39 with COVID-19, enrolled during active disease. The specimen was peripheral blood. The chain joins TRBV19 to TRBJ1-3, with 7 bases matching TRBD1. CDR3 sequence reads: CASIDTGAGNTIYF. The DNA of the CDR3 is TGTGCCAGTATCGATACAGGGGCTGGAAACACCATATATTTT. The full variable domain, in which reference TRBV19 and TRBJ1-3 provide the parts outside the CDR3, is DGGITQSPKYLFRKEGQNVTLSCEQNLNHDAMYWYRQDPGQGLRLIYYSQIVNDFQKGDIAEGYSVSREKKESFPLTVTSAQKNPTAFYLCASIDTGAGNTIYFGEGSWLTVV.